This paragraph covers one T cell receptor beta chain sequence. Its cognate antigen is unknown. Measured with immunoSEQ multiplex PCR; TCRdb has only the in-frame clones, and not every one. This repertoire shows about 81,000 clones, under 95% found once; its top ten account for roughly 8%. The sample belongs to a study of T cell responses to AZD1222 COVID-19 vaccine. V gave up 3 bases and J gave up 5 bases, with 9 bases separating them. The CDR3 runs to 13 residues. Germline V gene data show CDR1 as SGHTA and CDR2 as FQGTGA. Whole-study findings and limits: Spike-wide coverage was observed for vaccine-associated CD4 TCRs, with dominant responses at 160-218 and 743-854. Recipients of two AZD1222 doses showed rising Spike-specific TCR breadth and depth. Donors were mostly white British, more females; clonal diversity possibly underestimated. Seropositive at baseline were only a handful of AZD1222 recipients.

The sequencing used peripheral blood, collected 28 days after the second AZD1222 dose. This chain uses TRBV7-3 with TRBJ2-3; D gene uncertain. This sequence was found in an adult who received the AZD1222 COVID-19 vaccine. In DNA, the CDR3 is TGTGCCAGCAGCTTCCAATTAGGAGATACGCAGTATTTT. Protein: CASSFQLGDTQYF.